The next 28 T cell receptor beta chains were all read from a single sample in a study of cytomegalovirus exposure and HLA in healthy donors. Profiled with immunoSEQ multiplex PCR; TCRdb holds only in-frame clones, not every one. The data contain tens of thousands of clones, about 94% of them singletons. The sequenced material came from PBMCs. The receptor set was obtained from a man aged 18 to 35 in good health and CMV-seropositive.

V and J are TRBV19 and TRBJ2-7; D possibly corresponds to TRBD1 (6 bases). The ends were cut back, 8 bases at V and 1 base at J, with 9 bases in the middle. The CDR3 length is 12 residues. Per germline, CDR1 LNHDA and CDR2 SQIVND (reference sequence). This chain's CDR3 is CASSDRSYEQYF. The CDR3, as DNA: TGTGCCAGTTCGGACAGATCCTACGAGCAGTACTTC.

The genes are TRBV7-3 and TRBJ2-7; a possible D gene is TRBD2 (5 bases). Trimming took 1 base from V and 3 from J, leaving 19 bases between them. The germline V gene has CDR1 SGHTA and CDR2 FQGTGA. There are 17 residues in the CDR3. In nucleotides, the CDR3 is TGTGCCAGCAGCTTAAGACGGAGGCGGGCAGTTTTCTACGAGCAGTACTTC. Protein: CASSLRRRRAVFYEQYF.

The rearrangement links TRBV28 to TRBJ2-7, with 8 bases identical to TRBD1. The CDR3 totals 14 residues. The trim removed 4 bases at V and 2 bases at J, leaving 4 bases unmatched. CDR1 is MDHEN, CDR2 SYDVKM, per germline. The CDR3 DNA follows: TGTGCCAGCAGTTCCGGACAGGGCGCCTACGAGCAGTACTTC. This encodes CASSSGQGAYEQYF. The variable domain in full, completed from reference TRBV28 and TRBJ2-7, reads DVKVTQSSRYLVKRTGEKVFLECVQDMDHENMFWYRQDPGLGLRLIYFSYDVKMKEKGDIPEGYSVSREKKERFSLILESASTNQTSMYLCASSSGQGAYEQYFGPGTRLTVT.

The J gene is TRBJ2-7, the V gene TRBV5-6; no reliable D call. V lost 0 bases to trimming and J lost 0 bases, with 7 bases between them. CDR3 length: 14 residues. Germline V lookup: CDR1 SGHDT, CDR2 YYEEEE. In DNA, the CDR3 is TGTGCCAGCAGCTTGGTCCAACTCTCCTACGAGCAGTACTTC. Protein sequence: CASSLVQLSYEQYF. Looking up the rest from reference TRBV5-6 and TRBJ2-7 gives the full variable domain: DAGVTQSPTHLIKTRGQQVTLRCSPKSGHDTVSWYQQALGQGPQFIFQYYEEEERQRGNFPDRFSGHQFPNYSSELNVNALLLGDSALYLCASSLVQLSYEQYFGPGTRLTVT.

Here the CDR3 reads CASSQEGGRGRTGELFF. The CDR3 coding sequence is TGCGCCAGCAGCCAAGAGGGGGGCAGGGGGCGTACCGGGGAGCTGTTTTTT. V is TRBV4-1 and J is TRBJ2-2; TRBD1 aligns across 8 bases. CDR1 is MGHRA and CDR2 is YSYEKL in the germline V gene. There are 17 residues in the CDR3. V lost 0 bases to trimming and J lost 5 bases; unmatched junction nucleotides: 8.

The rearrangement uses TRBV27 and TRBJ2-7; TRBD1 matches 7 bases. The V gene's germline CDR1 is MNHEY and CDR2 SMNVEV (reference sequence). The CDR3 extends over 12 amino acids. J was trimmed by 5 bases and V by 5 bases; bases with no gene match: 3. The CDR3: CASSGQVDEQYF. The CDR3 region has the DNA TGTGCCAGCAGTGGACAGGTCGACGAGCAGTACTTC.

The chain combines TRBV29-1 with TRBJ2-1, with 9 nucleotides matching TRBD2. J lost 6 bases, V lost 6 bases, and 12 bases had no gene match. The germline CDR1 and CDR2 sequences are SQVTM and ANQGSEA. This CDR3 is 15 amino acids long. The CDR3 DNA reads TGCAGCGTACCTAGCGGGACGATGGTAGGCAATGAGCAGTTCTTC. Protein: CSVPSGTMVGNEQFF.

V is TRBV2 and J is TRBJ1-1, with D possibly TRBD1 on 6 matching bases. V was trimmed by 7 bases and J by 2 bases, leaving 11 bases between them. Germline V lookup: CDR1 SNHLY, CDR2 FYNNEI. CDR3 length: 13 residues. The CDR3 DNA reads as TGTGCCAGCACCACAGGGTCAAACACTGAAGCTTTCTTT. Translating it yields CASTTGSNTEAFF.

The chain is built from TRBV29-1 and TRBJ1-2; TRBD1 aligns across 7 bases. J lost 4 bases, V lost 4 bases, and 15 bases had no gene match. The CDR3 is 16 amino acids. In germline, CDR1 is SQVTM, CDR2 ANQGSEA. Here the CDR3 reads CSVGGVSTGTPYGYTF. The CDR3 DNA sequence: TGCAGCGTTGGGGGGGTTTCGACAGGGACCCCCTATGGCTACACCTTC. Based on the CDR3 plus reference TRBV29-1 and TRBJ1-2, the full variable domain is SAVISQKPSRDICQRGTSLTIQCQVDSQVTMMFWYRQQPGQSLTLIATANQGSEATYESGFVIDKFPISRPNLTFSTLTVSNMSPEDSSIYLCSVGGVSTGTPYGYTFGSGTRLTVV.

CDR3 region: CASSAAGRNTGELFF. The CDR3 nucleotides read TGTGCCAGCAGCGCGGCGGGGAGGAACACCGGGGAGCTGTTTTTT. The chain carries TRBV7-6 and TRBJ2-2, with D perhaps TRBD2 (6 bases). V lost 5 bases and J lost 1, with 11 bases in between. This CDR3 is 15 amino acids long. The germline V gene has CDR1 SGHVS and CDR2 FNYEAQ.

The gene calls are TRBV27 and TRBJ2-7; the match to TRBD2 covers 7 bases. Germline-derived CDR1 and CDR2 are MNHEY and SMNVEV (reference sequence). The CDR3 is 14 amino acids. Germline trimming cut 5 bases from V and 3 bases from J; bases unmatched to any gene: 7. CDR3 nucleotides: TGTGCCAGCAGTCTGGGAGGGGTCTACTACGAGCAGTACTTC. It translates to CASSLGGVYYEQYF.

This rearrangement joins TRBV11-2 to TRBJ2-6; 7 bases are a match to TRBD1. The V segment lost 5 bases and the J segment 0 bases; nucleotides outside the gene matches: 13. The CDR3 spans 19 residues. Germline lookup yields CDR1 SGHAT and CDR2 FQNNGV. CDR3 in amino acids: CASSTYRGRASSGANVLTF. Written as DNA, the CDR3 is TGTGCCAGCAGCACGTACAGGGGACGCGCTAGCTCTGGGGCCAACGTCCTGACTTTC.

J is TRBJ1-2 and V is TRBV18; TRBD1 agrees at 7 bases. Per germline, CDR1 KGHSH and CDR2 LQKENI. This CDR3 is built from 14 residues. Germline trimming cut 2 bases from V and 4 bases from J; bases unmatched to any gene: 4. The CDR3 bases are TGTGCCAGCTCACCAATGGGACAGCCCTATGGCTACACCTTC. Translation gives CASSPMGQPYGYTF. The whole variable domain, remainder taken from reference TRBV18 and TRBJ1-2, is NAGVMQNPRHLVRRRGQEARLRCSPMKGHSHVYWYRQLPEEGLKFMVYLQKENIIDESGMPKERFSAEFPKEGPSILRIQQVVRGDSAAYFCASSPMGQPYGYTFGSGTRLTVV.

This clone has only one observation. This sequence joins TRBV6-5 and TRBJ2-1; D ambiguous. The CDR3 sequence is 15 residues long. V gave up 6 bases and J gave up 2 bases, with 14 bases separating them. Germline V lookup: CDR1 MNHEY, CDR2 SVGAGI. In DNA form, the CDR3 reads TGTGCCAGCAGCCTGACCAGGTTTCCCTACAATGAGCAGTTCTTC. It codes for CASSLTRFPYNEQFF.

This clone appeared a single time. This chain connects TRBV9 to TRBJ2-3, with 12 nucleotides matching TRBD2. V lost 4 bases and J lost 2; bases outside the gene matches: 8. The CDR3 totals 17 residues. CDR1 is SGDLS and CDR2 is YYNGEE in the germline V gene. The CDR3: CASSLGTSGGITDTQYF. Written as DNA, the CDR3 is TGTGCCAGCAGCTTAGGCACTAGCGGGGGGATCACAGATACGCAGTATTTT.

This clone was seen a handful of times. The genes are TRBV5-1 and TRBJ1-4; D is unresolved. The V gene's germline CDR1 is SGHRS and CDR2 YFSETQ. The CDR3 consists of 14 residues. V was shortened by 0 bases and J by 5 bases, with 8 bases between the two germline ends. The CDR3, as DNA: TGCGCCAGCAGCTTGGCCCCAGGAAATGAAAAACTGTTTTTT. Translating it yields CASSLAPGNEKLFF.

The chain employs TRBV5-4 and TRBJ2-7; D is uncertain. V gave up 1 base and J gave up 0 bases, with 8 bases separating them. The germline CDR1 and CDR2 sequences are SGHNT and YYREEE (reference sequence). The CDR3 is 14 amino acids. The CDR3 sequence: CASSLPGPSYEQYF. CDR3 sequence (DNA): TGTGCCAGCAGCTTGCCGGGTCCCTCCTACGAGCAGTACTTC.

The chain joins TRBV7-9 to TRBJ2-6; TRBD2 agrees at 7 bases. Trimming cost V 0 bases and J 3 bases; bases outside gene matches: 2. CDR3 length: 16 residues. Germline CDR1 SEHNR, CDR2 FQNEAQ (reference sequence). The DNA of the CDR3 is TGTGCCAGCAGCTTAGCCGGGGGGTTTGGGGCCAACGTCCTGACTTTC. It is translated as CASSLAGGFGANVLTF.

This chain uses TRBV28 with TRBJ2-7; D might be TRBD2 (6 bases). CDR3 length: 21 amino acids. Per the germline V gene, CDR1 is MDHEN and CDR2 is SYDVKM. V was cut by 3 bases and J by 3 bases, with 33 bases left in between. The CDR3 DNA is TGTGCCAGCAGTTTCCAAAGTTCCCGAACATACCTAGCGCGAGCCAACTACGAGCAGTACTTC. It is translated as CASSFQSSRTYLARANYEQYF. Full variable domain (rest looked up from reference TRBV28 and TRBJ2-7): DVKVTQSSRYLVKRTGEKVFLECVQDMDHENMFWYRQDPGLGLRLIYFSYDVKMKEKGDIPEGYSVSREKKERFSLILESASTNQTSMYLCASSFQSSRTYLARANYEQYFGPGTRLTVT.

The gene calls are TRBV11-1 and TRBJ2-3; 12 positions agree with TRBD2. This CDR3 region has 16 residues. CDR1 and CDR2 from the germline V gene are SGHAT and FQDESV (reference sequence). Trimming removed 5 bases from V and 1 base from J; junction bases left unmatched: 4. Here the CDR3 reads CASSPRLAGGTDTQYF. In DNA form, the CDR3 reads TGTGCCAGCAGCCCAAGACTAGCGGGGGGCACAGATACGCAGTATTTT.

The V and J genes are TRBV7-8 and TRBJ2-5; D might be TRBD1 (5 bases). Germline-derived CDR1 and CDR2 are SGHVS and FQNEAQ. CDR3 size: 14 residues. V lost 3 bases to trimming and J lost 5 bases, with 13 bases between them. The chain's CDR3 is CASSFRETQETQYF. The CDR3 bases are TGTGCCAGCAGCTTCAGGGAAACCCAGGAGACCCAGTACTTC.

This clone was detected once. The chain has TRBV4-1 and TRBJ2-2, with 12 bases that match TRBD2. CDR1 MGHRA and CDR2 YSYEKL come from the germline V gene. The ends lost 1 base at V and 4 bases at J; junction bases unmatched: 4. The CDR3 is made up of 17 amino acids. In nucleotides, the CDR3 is TGCGCCAGCAGCCAAGCTAGCGGGAGGGCCGGCACCGGGGAGCTGTTTTTT. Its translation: CASSQASGRAGTGELFF.

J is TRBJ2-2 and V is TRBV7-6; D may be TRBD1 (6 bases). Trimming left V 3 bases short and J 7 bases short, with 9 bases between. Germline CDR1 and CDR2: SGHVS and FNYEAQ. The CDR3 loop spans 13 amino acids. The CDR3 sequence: CASSFGTIGELFF. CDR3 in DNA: TGTGCCAGCAGCTTTGGGACAATCGGGGAGCTGTTTTTT.

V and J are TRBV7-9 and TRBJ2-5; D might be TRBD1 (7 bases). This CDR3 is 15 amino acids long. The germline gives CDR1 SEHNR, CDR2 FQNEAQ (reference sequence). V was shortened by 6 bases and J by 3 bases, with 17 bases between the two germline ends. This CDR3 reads CASRRGTASEETQYF. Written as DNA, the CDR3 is TGTGCCAGCAGGCGCGGGACAGCCAGCGAAGAGACCCAGTACTTC.

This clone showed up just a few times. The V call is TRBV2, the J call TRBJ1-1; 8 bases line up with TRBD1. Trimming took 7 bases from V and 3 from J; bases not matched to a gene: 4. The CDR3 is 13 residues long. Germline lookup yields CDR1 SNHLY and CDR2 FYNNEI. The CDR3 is CASTSRGHTEAFF. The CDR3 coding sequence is TGTGCCAGCACCTCCAGGGGGCACACTGAAGCTTTCTTT.

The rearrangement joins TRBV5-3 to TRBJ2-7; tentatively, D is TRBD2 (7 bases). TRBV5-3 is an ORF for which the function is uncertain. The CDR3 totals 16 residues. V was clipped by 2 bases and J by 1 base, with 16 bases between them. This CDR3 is CARSFQTGGWSYEQYF. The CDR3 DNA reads TGTGCCAGAAGCTTCCAAACGGGGGGCTGGTCCTACGAGCAGTACTTC.

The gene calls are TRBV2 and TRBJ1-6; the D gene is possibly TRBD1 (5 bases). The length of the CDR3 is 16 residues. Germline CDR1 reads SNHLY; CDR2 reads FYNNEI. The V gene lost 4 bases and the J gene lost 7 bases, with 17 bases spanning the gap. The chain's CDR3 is CASSGQLSILNSPLHF. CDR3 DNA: TGTGCCAGCAGTGGACAGCTATCCATTTTAAATTCACCCCTCCACTTT.

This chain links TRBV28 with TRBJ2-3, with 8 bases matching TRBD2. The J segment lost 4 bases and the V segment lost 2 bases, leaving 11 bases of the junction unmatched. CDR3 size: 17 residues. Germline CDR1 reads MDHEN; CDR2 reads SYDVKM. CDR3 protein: CASSLETAGVRSDTQYF. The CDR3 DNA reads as TGTGCCAGCAGTTTAGAGACAGCGGGAGTTCGGTCAGATACGCAGTATTTT.